These T cell receptor beta chains were read from a single sample in a study of cytomegalovirus exposure and HLA in healthy donors. Method: immunoSEQ multiplex PCR; TCRdb's copy keeps in-frame clones and lacks some. This table has roughly 200,000 clones, 79% appearing once. The sequenced sample consisted of PBMCs. These receptor sequences come from a middle-aged woman in good health and CMV-seronegative. Both conserved end residues are part of each CDR3. D genes are given only for firm matches. Where a row states a size, it is once, few, many or the class of an expanded clone; other rows omit it.

D gene	V gene	clone size	J gene	CDR3 DNA	CDR3 protein
TRBD2	TRBV9	once	TRBJ2-2	TGTGCCAGCAGCGTAGGTGATACTAGCGGGACCGGGGAGCTGTTTTTT	CASSVGDTSGTGELFF
.	TRBV5-1	.	TRBJ2-5	TGCGCCAGCTGCAGGGTTTTACAAGAGACCCAGTACTTC	CASCRVLQETQYF
.	TRBV4-1	few	TRBJ1-2	TGCGCCAGCAGCCAAGTATCGGCGGCCCTCGGGGTTTATGGCTACACCTTC	CASSQVSAALGVYGYTF
TRBD1	TRBV19	.	TRBJ1-1	TGTGCCAGTAGGCCGGGACAGAATATGAACACTGAAGCTTTCTTT	CASRPGQNMNTEAFF
TRBD2	TRBV10-2	.	TRBJ2-7	TGCGCCAGCACAACTAGCGGGGGAACCTACGAGCAGTACTTC	CASTTSGGTYEQYF
.	TRBV6-1	.	TRBJ1-1	TGTGCCAGCCCAGGGATTTTAACTGAAGCTTTCTTT	CASPGILTEAFF
TRBD1	TRBV5-6	.	TRBJ1-2	TGTGCCAGCAGCTTGGGGGGGACAGCAGCCTATGGCTACACCTTC	CASSLGGTAAYGYTF
.	TRBV5-1	.	TRBJ2-3	TGCGCCAGCAGCTTACAGGGAAAGGATACGCAGTATTTT	CASSLQGKDTQYF
.	TRBV18	.	TRBJ1-5	TGTGCCAGCTCACCATCAGGGGTTGGCAATCAGCCCCAGCATTTT	CASSPSGVGNQPQHF
TRBD1	TRBV7-9	.	TRBJ2-4	TGTGCCAGCAGCTTAGCCTTAGGACAGGGCCCCGCCAAAAACATTCAGTACTTC	CASSLALGQGPAKNIQYF
TRBD1	TRBV28	.	TRBJ2-7	TGTGCCAGCAGTGTGACAGGGGGCTACGAGCAGTACTTC	CASSVTGGYEQYF
TRBD2	TRBV4-3	.	TRBJ2-7	TGCGCCAGCAGGCCTAACGCCGGGACTAACTACGAGCAGTACTTC	CASRPNAGTNYEQYF
.	TRBV14	once	TRBJ1-1	TGTGCCAGCAGCCGCTGGAGCGAAATGAACACTGAAGCTTTCTTT	CASSRWSEMNTEAFF
TRBD2	TRBV7-2	.	TRBJ2-1	TGTGCCAGCAGCTTCTTTGTCGGGGGGGCCATTGAGCAGTTCTTC	CASSFFVGGAIEQFF
TRBD2	TRBV29-1	few	TRBJ2-7	TGCAGCGTGGGACTAGCGGGAGAGGGAGAGCAGTACTTC	CSVGLAGEGEQYF
TRBD1	TRBV10-3	.	TRBJ2-2	TGTGCCACGGGACAGGGGGGTACCGGGGAGCTGTTTTTT	CATGQGGTGELFF
.	TRBV7-2	.	TRBJ2-7	TGTGCCAGCAGCCCCATGGACGGACTCTACGAGCAGTACTTC	CASSPMDGLYEQYF
TRBD1	TRBV7-9	many	TRBJ1-1	TGTGCCAGCGCCCTGGCAGGGGGTGGCACTGAAGCTTTCTTT	CASALAGGGTEAFF
.	TRBV10-1	.	TRBJ2-7	TGCGCCAGCAGCCATTCCGGAGCTTACGAGCAGTACTTC	CASSHSGAYEQYF
.	TRBV7-6	.	TRBJ1-2	TGTGCCAGCGCACCAAGTGCGTCCCCAAGCAACTATGGCTACACCTTC	CASAPSASPSNYGYTF
.	TRBV28	.	TRBJ1-5	TGTGCCAGCAGTAGTCGGGATCAGCCCCAGCATTTT	CASSSRDQPQHF
TRBD1	TRBV5-4	.	TRBJ2-3	TGTGCCAGCAGCTTCGGAACAGGGGGCACAGATACGCAGTATTTT	CASSFGTGGTDTQYF
.	TRBV11-2	.	TRBJ2-5	TGTGCCAGCAGCTTAGGCCTCGGGGGGCTACAACAAGAGACCCAGTACTTC	CASSLGLGGLQQETQYF
.	TRBV30	.	TRBJ2-7	TGTGCCTGGAGTGTCGAGGCAGCCTATCCCTACGAGCAGTACTTC	CAWSVEAAYPYEQYF
TRBD2	TRBV28	.	TRBJ2-1	TGTGCCAGCAACCTAGCGGGAGGGCCCCCCTACAATGAGCAGTTCTTC	CASNLAGGPPYNEQFF
.	TRBV28	.	TRBJ1-2	TGTGCCAGCAGTTTAGGCAGGGATGGTGTGGGCTATGGCTACACCTTC	CASSLGRDGVGYGYTF
TRBD1	TRBV18	.	TRBJ1-2	TGTGCCAGCTCACCACGACAGGGGGCTGATGGCTACACCTTC	CASSPRQGADGYTF
TRBD1	TRBV19	.	TRBJ1-5	TGTGCCAGTAGTATAAGGGACAGGGTCGGGCAGCCCCAGCATTTT	CASSIRDRVGQPQHF
TRBD1	TRBV19	.	TRBJ1-3	TGTGCCAGTAGTGCTAAGGGACAGGGCACTGGAAACACCATATATTTT	CASSAKGQGTGNTIYF
TRBD1	TRBV28	once	TRBJ1-1	TGTGCCAGCAGCTCCTCAAGACAGGGGGGAGGCACTGAAGCTTTCTTT	CASSSSRQGGGTEAFF
.	TRBV5-1	few	TRBJ1-1	TGCGCCAGCAGCTTGACAGGGACCCACACTGAAGCTTTCTTT	CASSLTGTHTEAFF
TRBD1	TRBV2	.	TRBJ1-1	TGTGCCAGCAGAGGACAGGGGGGCAACACTGAAGCTTTCTTT	CASRGQGGNTEAFF
.	TRBV7-2	once	TRBJ1-5	TGTGCCAGCAGCTTAGACGGGAGAGATCAGCCCCAGCATTTT	CASSLDGRDQPQHF
TRBD1	TRBV2	.	TRBJ2-7	TGTGCCAGCAGTGAAGCGCTTGGGACAGAGACCTACGAGCAGTACTTC	CASSEALGTETYEQYF
TRBD1	TRBV30	.	TRBJ2-5	TGTGCCTGGAAAGGGACAGGGAACCAAGAGACCCAGTACTTC	CAWKGTGNQETQYF
.	TRBV10-2	.	TRBJ2-5	TGCGCCAGCAGGGACCCACTAGTTGAAGAGACCCAGTACTTC	CASRDPLVEETQYF
TRBD2	TRBV5-4	few	TRBJ2-4	TGTGCCAGCAGCGGAGTAGCGGGCAAAAACATTCAGTACTTC	CASSGVAGKNIQYF
TRBD1	TRBV25-1	.	TRBJ1-2	TGTGCCAGCAGTGACCCTAGGGGGCTCGCTAGTCTTTGGACCTTC	CASSDPRGLASLWTF
.	TRBV21-1	.	TRBJ1-5	TGTGCCAGCAGCAAAGTAGGCGGGGATGCCAATCAGCCCCAGCATTTT	CASSKVGGDANQPQHF
TRBD1	TRBV5-8	.	TRBJ1-6	TGTGCCAGCAGCTTTCGCCTATCCGGGACAGCCGATAATTCACCCCTCCACTTT	CASSFRLSGTADNSPLHF
.	TRBV6-5	.	TRBJ1-3	TGTGCCAGCAGTTCCACAGGGTCAGGAAACACCATATATTTT	CASSSTGSGNTIYF
.	TRBV27	.	TRBJ2-1	TGTGCCAGCAGTTTAAATGGCGGTCCATCCTACAATGAGCAGTTCTTC	CASSLNGGPSYNEQFF
TRBD2	TRBV5-6	few	TRBJ2-7	TGTGCCAGCAGCTTTCGACTAGCGGGAGCCTACGAGCAGTACTTC	CASSFRLAGAYEQYF
.	TRBV9	.	TRBJ2-2	TGTGCCAGCAGCTCGCGACAGAACACCGGGGAGCTGTTTTTT	CASSSRQNTGELFF
TRBD2	TRBV7-8	.	TRBJ2-7	TGTGCCAGCAGCCCGTCTAGCGGTCTTTTCGAGCAGTACTTC	CASSPSSGLFEQYF
TRBD2	TRBV28	.	TRBJ2-7	TGTGCCAGCAGTTCACCGGGGGGGACGCTCTACGAGCAGTACTTC	CASSSPGGTLYEQYF
.	TRBV6-5	.	TRBJ1-3	TGTGCCAGCGCGAACCCGCTAAGCTCTGGAAACACCATATATTTT	CASANPLSSGNTIYF